This T cell receptor (beta chain) was captured by sequencing in a study of T cell responses to AZD1222 COVID-19 vaccine. General study findings and limits: Most donors were white British and more were female, and clonal diversity was possibly underestimated. When two AZD1222 doses had been given, Spike-specific TCR breadth and depth rose. Nearly half of spike-specific TCRs reportedly go after variant regions that carry no mutations. The span of vaccine-associated CD4 TCRs extended across spike, with dominance at 160-218 and 743-854.

Produced via immunoSEQ multiplex PCR; TCRdb's table is partial and in-frame only. The data show 100,000 to 150,000 clones, 88% seen once. The sample holds one count of this clone. Its cognate antigen is unknown. The CDR3 is 14 residues long. The germline gives CDR1 SGDLS, CDR2 YYNGEE. Trimming cost V 2 bases and J 8 bases, with 16 bases left between them. The TCR comes from an adult in good health. The chain links TRBV9 to TRBJ1-1; D call uncertain. The sequences come from peripheral blood, collected on day 0 of AZD1222 vaccination. The CDR3 DNA reads TGTGCCAGCAGCGTGAGGGAGTACACCCTCGAAGCTTTCTTT. Translating it yields CASSVREYTLEAFF. Together with reference TRBV9 and TRBJ1-1, the CDR3 gives the full variable domain: DSGVTQTPKHLITATGQRVTLRCSPRSGDLSVYWYQQSLDQGLQFLIQYYNGEERAKGNILERFSAQQFPDLHSELNLSSLELGDSALYFCASSVREYTLEAFFGQGTRLTVV.